The present entry profiles one T cell receptor beta chain with its context. What it binds is not known. This sample stems from a study of cytomegalovirus exposure and HLA in healthy donors. Vbeta (60) and Jbeta (13) primers were used in the PCR. The method was immunoSEQ multiplex PCR; TCRdb's version includes in-frame clones alone and lacks a portion of them. In the table there are about 130,000 clones, under 90% of which are singletons. Broader study findings: As a later analysis showed, several of the most significant clusters appeared to be linked to common viral pathogens. Most CMV-associated TCR beta chains appeared HLA-restricted in a later analysis.

Germline V gene data show CDR1 as SNHLY and CDR2 as FYNNEI. Losses at the gene ends were 6 bases for V and 0 bases for J; bases not matched to a gene: 5. This CDR3 is 14 amino acids long. The TCR was taken from a woman aged 40 to 50 in good health and CMV-seronegative. J is TRBJ2-7 and V is TRBV2; 7 bases map to TRBD1. Sequencing input: PBMCs. The CDR3 bases are TGTGCCAGCAGCGTCAGGGGGAGCTCCTACGAGCAGTACTTC. Translating it yields CASSVRGSSYEQYF.